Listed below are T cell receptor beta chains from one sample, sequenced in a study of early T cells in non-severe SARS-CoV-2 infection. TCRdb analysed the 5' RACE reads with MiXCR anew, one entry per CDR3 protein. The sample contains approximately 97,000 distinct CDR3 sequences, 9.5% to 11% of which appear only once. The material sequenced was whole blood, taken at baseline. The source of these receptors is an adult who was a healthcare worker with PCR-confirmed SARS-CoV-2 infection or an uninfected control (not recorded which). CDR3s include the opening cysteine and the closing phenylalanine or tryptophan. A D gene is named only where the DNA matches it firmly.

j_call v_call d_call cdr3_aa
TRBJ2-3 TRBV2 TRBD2 CASRLAGEDTQYF
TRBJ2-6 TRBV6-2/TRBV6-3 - CASSRLYSGANVLTF
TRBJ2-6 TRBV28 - CASSLVQGVTSGANVLTF
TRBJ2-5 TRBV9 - CASSKFLQETQYF
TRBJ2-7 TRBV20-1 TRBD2 CSARFPSGGSYEQYF
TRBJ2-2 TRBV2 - CASRQRIAGELFF
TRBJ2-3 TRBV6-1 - CASRGIYTQYF
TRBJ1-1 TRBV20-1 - CSASRDTTEAFF
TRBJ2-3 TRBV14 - CASSRRDLTTDTQYF
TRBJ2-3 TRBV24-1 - CATSDLSDQATDTQYF
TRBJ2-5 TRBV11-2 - CASSSTGVETQYF
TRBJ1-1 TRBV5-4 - CASSLEGRVALAFF
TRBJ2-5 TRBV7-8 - CASSSPLWTRETQYF
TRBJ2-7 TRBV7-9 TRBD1 CASSQDRVSYEQYF
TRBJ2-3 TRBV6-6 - CASSYAGSPTDTQYF
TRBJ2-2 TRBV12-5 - CASGSPGFPNTGELFF
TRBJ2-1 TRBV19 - CASSIEGTGTEQFF
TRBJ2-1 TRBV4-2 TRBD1 CASSQVVGQGYNEQFF
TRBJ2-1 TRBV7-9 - CASSLAVGLANEQFF
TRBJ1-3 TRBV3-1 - CASSQLKGAGNTIYF
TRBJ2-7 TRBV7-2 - CASSLRGTYEQYF
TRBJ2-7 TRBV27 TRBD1 CASSTLDRDYEQYF
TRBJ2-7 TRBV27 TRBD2 CASRYSGRGEQYF
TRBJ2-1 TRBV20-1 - CSATAFGAYGEQFF
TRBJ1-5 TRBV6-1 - CASSNRDFNQPQHF
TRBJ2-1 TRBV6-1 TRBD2 CASRASGVYEQFF
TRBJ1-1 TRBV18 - CASSPMGDTEAFF
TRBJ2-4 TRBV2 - CASSSSLGAAKNIQYF
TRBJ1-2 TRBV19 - CASSITVYGDYGYTF
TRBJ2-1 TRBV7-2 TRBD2 CASSLQTSGSRNEQFF
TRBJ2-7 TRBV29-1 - CSVESRYEQYF
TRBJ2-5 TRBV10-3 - CAISPGPEAQYF
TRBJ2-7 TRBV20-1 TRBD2 CSARGAGGQVQYF
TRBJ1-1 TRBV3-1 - CASSRLPDGTTEAFF
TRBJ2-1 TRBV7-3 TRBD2 CASSLELGGPNEQFF
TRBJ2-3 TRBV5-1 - CASSLGGLPTDTQYF
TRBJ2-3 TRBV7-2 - CASSLLYTQYF
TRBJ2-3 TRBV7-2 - CASSLLDPRGTQYF
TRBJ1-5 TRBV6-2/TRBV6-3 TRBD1 CASRRTGGNQPQHF
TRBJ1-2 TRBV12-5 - CASGAGHVNYGYTF
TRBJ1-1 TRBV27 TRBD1 CASSSLGTVVEAFF
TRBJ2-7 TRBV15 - CATSREQETAYEQYF